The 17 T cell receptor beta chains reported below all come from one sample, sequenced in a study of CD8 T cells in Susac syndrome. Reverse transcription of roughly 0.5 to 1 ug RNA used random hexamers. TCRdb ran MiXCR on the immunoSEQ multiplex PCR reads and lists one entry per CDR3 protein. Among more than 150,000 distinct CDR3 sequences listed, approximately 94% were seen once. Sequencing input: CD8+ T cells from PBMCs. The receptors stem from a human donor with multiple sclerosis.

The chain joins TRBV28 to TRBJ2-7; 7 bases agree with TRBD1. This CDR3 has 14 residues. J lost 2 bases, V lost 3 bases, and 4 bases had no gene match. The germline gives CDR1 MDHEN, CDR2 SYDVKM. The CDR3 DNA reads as TGTGCCAGCAGTTTCAGGCAGGGGGCCTACGAGCAGTACTTC. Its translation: CASSFRQGAYEQYF.

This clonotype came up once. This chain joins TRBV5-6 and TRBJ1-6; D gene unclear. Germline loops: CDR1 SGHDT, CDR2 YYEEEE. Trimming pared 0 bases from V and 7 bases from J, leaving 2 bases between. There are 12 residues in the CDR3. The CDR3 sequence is CASSLVNSPLHF. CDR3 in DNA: TGTGCCAGCAGCTTGGTGAATTCACCCCTCCACTTT.

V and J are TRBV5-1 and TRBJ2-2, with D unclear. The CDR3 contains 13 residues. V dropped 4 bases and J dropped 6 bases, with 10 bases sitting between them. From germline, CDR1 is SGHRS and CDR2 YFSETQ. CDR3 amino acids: CASSGDLAGELFF. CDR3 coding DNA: TGCGCCAGCAGCGGGGATTTGGCCGGGGAGCTGTTTTTT.

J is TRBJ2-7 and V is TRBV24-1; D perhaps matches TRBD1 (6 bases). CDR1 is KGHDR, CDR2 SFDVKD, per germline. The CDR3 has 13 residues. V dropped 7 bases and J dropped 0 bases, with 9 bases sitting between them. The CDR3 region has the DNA TGTGCCACCAGACACAGGGACTCCTACGAGCAGTACTTC. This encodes CATRHRDSYEQYF.

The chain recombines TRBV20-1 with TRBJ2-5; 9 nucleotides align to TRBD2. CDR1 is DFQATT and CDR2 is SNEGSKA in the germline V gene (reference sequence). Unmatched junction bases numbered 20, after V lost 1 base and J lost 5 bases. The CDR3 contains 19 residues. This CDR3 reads CSARGRRRGGLRTEETQYF. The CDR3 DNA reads TGCAGTGCTAGAGGTCGGAGGCGGGGGGGCCTGAGGACCGAGGAGACCCAGTACTTC.

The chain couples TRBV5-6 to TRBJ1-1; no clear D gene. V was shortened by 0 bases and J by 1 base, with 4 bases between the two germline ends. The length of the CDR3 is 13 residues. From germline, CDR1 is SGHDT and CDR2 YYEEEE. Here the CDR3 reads CASSLAENTEAFF. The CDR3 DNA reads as TGTGCCAGCAGCTTGGCAGAGAACACTGAAGCTTTCTTT.

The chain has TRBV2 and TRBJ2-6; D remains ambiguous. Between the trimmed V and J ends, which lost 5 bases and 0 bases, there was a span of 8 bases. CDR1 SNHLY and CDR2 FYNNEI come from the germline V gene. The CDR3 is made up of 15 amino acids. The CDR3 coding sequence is TGTGCCAGCAGTTTTGTAACCTCTGGGGCCAACGTCCTGACTTTC. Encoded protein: CASSFVTSGANVLTF.

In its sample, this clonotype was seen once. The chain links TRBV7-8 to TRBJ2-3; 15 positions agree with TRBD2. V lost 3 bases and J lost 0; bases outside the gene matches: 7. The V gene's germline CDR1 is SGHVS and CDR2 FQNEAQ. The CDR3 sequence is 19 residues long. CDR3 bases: TGTGCCAGCAGCTTTCCCCGGACTAGCGGGGGGGCTAGCACAGATACGCAGTATTTT. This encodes CASSFPRTSGGASTDTQYF. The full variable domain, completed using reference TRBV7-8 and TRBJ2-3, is GAGVSQSPRYKVAKRGQDVALRCDPISGHVSLFWYQQALGQGPEFLTYFQNEAQLDKSGLPSDRFFAERPEGSVSTLKIQRTQQEDSAVYLCASSFPRTSGGASTDTQYFGPGTRLTVL.

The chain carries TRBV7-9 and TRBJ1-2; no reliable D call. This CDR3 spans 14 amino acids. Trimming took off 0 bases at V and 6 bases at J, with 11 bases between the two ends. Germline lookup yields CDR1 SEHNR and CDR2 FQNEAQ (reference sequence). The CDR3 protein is CASSLASGENGYTF. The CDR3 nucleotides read TGTGCCAGCAGCTTAGCGTCAGGAGAAAATGGCTACACCTTC.

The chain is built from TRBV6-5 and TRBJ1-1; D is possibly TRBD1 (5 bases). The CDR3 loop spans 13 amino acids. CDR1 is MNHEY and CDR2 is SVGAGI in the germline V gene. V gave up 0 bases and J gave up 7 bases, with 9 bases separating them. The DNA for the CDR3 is TGTGCCAGCAGTTACTCGTATGGGGGTGAAGCTTTCTTT. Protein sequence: CASSYSYGGEAFF.

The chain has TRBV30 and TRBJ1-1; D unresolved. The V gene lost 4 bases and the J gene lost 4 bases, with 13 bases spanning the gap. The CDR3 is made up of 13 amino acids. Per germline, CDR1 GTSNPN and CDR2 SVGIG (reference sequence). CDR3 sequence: CAWNHDGPTEAFF. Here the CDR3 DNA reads TGTGCCTGGAACCATGACGGGCCCACTGAAGCTTTCTTT.

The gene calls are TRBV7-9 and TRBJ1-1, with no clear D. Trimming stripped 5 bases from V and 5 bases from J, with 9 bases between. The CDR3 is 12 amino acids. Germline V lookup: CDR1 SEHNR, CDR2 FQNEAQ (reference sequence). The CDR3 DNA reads TGTGCCAGCAGCCACTCCGGTACTGAAGCTTTCTTT. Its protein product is CASSHSGTEAFF.

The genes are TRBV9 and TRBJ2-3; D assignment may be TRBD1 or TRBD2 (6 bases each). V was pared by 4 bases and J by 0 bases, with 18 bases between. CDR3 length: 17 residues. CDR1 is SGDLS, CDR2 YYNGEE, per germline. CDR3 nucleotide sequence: TGTGCCAGCAGCCCTTCCCCGGGGGACACTAGCACAGATACGCAGTATTTT. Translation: CASSPSPGDTSTDTQYF.

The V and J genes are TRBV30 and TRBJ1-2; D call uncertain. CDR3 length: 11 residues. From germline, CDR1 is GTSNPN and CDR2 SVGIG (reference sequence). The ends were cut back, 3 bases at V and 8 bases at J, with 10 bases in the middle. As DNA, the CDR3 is TGTGCCTGGAGGCAGAGGCGAGGCTACACCTTC. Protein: CAWRQRRGYTF.

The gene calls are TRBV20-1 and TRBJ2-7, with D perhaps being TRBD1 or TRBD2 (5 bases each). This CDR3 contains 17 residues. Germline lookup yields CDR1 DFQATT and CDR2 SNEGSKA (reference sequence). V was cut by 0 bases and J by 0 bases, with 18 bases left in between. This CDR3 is CSARDLFGRESSYEQYF. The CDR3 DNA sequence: TGCAGTGCTAGAGATCTATTTGGCAGGGAGAGCTCCTACGAGCAGTACTTC.

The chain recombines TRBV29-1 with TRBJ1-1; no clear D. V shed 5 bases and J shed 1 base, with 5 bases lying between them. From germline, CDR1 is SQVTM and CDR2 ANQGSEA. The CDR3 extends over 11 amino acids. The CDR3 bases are TGCAGCGTTACCAGGAACACTGAAGCTTTCTTT. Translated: CSVTRNTEAFF. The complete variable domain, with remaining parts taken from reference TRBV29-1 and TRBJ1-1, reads SAVISQKPSRDICQRGTSLTIQCQVDSQVTMMFWYRQQPGQSLTLIATANQGSEATYESGFVIDKFPISRPNLTFSTLTVSNMSPEDSSIYLCSVTRNTEAFFGQGTRLTVV.

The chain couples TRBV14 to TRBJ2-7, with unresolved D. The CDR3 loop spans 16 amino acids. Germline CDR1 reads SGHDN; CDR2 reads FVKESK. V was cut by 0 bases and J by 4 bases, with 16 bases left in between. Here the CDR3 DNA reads TGTGCCAGCAGCCAAGATGGGCGGCCGGCGGTTTACGAGCAGTACTTC. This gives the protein CASSQDGRPAVYEQYF. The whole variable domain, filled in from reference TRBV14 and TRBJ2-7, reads EAGVTQFPSHSVIEKGQTVTLRCDPISGHDNLYWYRRVMGKEIKFLLHFVKESKQDESGMPNNRFLAERTGGTYSTLKVQPAELEDSGVYFCASSQDGRPAVYEQYFGPGTRLTVT.